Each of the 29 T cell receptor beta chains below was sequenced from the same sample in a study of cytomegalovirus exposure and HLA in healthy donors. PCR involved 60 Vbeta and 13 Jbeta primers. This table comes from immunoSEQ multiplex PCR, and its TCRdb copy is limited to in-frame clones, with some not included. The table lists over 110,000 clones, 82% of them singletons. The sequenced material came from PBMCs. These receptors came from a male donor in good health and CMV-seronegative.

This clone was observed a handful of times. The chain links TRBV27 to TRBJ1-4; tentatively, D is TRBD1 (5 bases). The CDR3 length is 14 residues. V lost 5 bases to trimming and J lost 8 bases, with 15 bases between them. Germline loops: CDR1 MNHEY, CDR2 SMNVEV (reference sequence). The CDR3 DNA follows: TGTGCCAGCAGTCCACAGGTTATTCGGGAAAAACTGTTTTTT. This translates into CASSPQVIREKLFF.

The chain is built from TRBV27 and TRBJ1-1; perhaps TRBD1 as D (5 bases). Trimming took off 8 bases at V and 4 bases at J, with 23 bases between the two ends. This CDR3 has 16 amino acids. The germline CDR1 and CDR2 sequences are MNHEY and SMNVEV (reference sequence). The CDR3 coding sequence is TGTGCCAGCGGCTACAGTACGGGACTGATCGGCACTGAAGCTTTCTTT. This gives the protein CASGYSTGLIGTEAFF.

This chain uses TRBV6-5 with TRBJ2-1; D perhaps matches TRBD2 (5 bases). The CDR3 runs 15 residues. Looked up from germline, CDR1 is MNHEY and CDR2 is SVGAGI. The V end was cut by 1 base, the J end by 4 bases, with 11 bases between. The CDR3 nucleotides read TGTGCCAGCAGTTACTTAGGCGGGTCTTACAATGAGCAGTTCTTC. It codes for CASSYLGGSYNEQFF.

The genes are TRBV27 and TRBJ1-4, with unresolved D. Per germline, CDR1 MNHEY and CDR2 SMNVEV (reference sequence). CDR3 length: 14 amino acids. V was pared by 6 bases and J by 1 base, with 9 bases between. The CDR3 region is CASSKTGTNEKLFF. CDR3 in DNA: TGTGCCAGCAGCAAGACGGGAACTAATGAAAAACTGTTTTTT.

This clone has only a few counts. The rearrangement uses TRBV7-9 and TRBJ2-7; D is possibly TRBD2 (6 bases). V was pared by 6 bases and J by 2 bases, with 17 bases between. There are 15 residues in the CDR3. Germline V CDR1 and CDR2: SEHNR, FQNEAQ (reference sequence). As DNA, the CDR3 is TGTGCCAGCAGTTCGGACCGGGAGTGGACCTACGAGCAGTACTTC. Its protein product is CASSSDREWTYEQYF.

The CDR3 bases are TGTGCCAGTAGTCTACTAGCGGGAGGGACGTACAATGAGCAGTTCTTC. This translates into CASSLLAGGTYNEQFF. The chain recombines TRBV19 with TRBJ2-1; 13 bases fit TRBD2. This CDR3 has 16 amino acids. Unmatched junction bases numbered 5, after V lost 5 bases and J lost 4 bases. Germline V lookup: CDR1 LNHDA, CDR2 SQIVND (reference sequence).

CDR3 amino acids: CASSLTQGFHNEQFF. The CDR3 coding sequence is TGTGCCAGCAGCTTAACACAGGGGTTCCACAATGAGCAGTTCTTC. The rearrangement links TRBV7-2 to TRBJ2-1, with 7 bases lining up with TRBD1. There are 15 residues in the CDR3. The germline V gene has CDR1 SGHTA and CDR2 FQGNSA. V was pared by 2 bases and J by 5 bases, with 6 bases of the junction left unmatched.

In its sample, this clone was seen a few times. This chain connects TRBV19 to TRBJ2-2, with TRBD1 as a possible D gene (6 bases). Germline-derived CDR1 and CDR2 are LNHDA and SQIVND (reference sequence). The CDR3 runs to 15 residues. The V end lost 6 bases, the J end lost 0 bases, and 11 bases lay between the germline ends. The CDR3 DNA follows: TGTGCCAGTAGATCCGGGACAACGAACACCGGGGAGCTGTTTTTT. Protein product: CASRSGTTNTGELFF.

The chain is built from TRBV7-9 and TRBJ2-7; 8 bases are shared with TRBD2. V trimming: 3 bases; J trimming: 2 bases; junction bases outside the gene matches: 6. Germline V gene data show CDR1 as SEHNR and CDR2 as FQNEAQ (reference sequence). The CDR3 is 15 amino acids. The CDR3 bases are TGTGCCAGCAGCTTGAGCGGGAGTGAGGCCTACGAGCAGTACTTC. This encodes CASSLSGSEAYEQYF.

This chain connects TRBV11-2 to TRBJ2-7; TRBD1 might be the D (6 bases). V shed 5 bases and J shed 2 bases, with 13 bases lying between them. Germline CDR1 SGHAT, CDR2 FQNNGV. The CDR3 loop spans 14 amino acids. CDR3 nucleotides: TGTGCCAGCAGCCAACCCCACAGGGCCTACGAGCAGTACTTC. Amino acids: CASSQPHRAYEQYF.

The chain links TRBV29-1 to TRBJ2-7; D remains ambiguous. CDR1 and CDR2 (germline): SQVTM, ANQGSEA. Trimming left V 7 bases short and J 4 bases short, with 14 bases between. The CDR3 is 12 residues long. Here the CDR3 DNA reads TGCAGCGCCATTATCGCGGCGTACGAGCAGTACTTC. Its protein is CSAIIAAYEQYF.

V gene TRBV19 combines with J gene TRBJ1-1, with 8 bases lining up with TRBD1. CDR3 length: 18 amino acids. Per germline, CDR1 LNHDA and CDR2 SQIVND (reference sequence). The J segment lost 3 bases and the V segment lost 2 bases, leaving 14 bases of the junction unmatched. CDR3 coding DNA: TGTGCCAGTAGTATATCCCTTCCAGGGGGCGCATGGGACACTGAAGCTTTCTTT. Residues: CASSISLPGGAWDTEAFF.

CDR3 bases: TGTGCCAGCAGTACAGGAGGGGCTAGCGGGAGTGGGGAGCTGTTTTTT. Its protein is CASSTGGASGSGELFF. The chain uses TRBV7-3 and TRBJ2-2, with 10 bases fitting TRBD2. The CDR3 is 16 residues long. CDR1 is SGHTA, CDR2 FQGTGA, per germline. Losses at the gene ends were 6 bases for V and 8 bases for J; bases not matched to a gene: 12.

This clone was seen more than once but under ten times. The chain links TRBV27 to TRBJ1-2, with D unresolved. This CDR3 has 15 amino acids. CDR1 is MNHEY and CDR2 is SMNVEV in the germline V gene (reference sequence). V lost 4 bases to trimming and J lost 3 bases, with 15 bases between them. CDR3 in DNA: TGTGCCAGCAGTTACTCGATTGGGCGGGACTATGGCTACACCTTC. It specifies CASSYSIGRDYGYTF.

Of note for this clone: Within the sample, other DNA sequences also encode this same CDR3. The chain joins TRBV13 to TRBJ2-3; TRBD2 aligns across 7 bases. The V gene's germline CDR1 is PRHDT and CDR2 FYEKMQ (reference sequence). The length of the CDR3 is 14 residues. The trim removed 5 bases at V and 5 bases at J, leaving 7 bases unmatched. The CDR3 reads CASSIRLAEDTQYF. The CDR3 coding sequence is TGTGCCAGCAGCATCAGACTAGCAGAAGATACGCAGTATTTT.

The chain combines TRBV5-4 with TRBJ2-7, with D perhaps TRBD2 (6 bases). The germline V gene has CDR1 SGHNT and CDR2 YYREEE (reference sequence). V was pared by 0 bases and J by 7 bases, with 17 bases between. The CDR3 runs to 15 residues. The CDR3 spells CASSLGGRNRGEQYF. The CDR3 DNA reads TGTGCCAGCAGCTTGGGGGGCCGAAACCGGGGGGAGCAGTACTTC.

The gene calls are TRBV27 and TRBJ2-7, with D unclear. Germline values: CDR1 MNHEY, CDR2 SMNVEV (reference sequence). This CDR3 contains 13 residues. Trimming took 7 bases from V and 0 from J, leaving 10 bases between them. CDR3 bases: TGTGCCAGCATGAGAAGCAACTCCTACGAGCAGTACTTC. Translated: CASMRSNSYEQYF.

The CDR3 DNA follows: TGTGCCAGCAGCTCCAGCATTAGCGGGGGGGAGCAGGGGACCCAGTACTTC. Protein: CASSSSISGGEQGTQYF. The chain couples TRBV7-2 to TRBJ2-5; 11 bases match TRBD2. V was clipped by 4 bases and J by 7 bases; unmatched bases: 14. The length of the CDR3 is 17 residues. Germline V gives CDR1 SGHTA, CDR2 FQGNSA. The whole variable domain, remainder taken from reference TRBV7-2 and TRBJ2-5, is GAGVSQSPSNKVTEKGKDVELRCDPISGHTALYWYRQSLGQGLEFLIYFQGNSAPDKSGLPSDRFSAERTGGSVSTLTIQRTQQEDSAVYLCASSSSISGGEQGTQYFGPGTRLLVL.

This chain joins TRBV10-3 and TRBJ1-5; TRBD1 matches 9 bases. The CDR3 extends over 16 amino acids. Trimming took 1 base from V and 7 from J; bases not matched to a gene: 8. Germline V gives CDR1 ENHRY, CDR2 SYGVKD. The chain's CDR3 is CAISEWDREARQPQHF. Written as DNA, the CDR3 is TGTGCCATCAGTGAGTGGGACAGGGAGGCTAGGCAGCCCCAGCATTTT.

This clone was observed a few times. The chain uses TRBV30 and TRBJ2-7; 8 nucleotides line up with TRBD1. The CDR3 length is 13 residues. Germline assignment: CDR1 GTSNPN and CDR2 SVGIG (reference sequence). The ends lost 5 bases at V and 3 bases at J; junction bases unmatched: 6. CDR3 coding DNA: TGTGCCTGGGGGCGTACAGGGGGCTACGAGCAGTACTTC. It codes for CAWGRTGGYEQYF. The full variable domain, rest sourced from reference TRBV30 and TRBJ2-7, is SQTIHQWPATLVQPVGSPLSLECTVEGTSNPNLYWYRQAAGRGLQLLFYSVGIGQISSEVPQNLSASRPQDRQFILSSKKLLLSDSGFYLCAWGRTGGYEQYFGPGTRLTVT.

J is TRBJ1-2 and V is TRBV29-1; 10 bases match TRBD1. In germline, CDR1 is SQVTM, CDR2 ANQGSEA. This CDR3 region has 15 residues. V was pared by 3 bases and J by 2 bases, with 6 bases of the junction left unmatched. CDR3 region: CSVENWGQGNYGYTF. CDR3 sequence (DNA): TGCAGCGTTGAGAATTGGGGACAGGGGAACTATGGCTACACCTTC.

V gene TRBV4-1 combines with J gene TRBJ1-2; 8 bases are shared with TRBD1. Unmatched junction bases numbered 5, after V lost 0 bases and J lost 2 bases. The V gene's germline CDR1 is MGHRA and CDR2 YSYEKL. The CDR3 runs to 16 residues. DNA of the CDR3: TGCGCCAGCAGCCAAGATAATGGACAGGGAAACTATGGCTACACCTTC. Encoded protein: CASSQDNGQGNYGYTF.

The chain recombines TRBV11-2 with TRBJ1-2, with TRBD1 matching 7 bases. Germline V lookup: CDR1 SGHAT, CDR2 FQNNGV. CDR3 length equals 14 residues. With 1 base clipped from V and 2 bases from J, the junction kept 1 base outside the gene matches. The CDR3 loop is CASSLAGQNYGYTF. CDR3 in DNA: TGTGCCAGCAGCTTAGCGGGACAGAACTATGGCTACACCTTC. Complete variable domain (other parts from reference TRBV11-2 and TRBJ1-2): EAGVAQSPRYKIIEKRQSVAFWCNPISGHATLYWYQQILGQGPKLLIQFQNNGVVDDSQLPKDRFSAERLKGVDSTLKIQPAKLEDSAVYLCASSLAGQNYGYTFGSGTRLTVV.

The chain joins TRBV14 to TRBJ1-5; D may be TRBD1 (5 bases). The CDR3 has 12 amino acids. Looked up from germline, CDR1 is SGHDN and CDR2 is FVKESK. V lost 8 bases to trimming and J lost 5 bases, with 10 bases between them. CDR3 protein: CASRPTDQPQHF. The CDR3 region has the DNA TGTGCCAGCCGCCCGACAGATCAGCCCCAGCATTTT. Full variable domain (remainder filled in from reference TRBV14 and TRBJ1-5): EAGVTQFPSHSVIEKGQTVTLRCDPISGHDNLYWYRRVMGKEIKFLLHFVKESKQDESGMPNNRFLAERTGGTYSTLKVQPAELEDSGVYFCASRPTDQPQHFGDGTRLSIL.

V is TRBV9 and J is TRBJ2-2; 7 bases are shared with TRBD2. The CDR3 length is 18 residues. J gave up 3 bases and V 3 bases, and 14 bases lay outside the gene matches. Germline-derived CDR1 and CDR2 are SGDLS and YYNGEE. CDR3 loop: CASSDPTSEPLDTGELFF. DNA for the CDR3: TGTGCCAGCAGCGACCCTACTAGCGAACCGTTGGACACCGGGGAGCTGTTTTTT.

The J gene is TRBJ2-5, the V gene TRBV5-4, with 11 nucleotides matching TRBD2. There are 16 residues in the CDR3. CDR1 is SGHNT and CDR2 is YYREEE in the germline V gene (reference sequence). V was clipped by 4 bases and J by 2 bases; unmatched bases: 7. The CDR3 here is CASSPTSGAGQETQYF. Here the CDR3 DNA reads TGTGCCAGCAGCCCGACTAGCGGGGCGGGACAAGAGACCCAGTACTTC.

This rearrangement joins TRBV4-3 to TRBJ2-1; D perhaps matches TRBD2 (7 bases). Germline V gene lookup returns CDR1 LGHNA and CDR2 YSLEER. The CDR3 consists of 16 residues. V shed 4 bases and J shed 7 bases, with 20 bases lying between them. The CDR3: CASSLLGGGRRNEQFF. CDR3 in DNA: TGCGCCAGCAGCCTTCTAGGGGGAGGGCGGCGAAATGAGCAGTTCTTC.

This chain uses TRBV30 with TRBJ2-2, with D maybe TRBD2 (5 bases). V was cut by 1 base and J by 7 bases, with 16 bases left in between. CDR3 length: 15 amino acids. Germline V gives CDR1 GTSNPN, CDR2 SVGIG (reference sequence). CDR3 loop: CAWSERSGVYGELFF. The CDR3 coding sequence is TGTGCCTGGAGTGAAAGGAGCGGAGTTTACGGGGAGCTGTTTTTT.

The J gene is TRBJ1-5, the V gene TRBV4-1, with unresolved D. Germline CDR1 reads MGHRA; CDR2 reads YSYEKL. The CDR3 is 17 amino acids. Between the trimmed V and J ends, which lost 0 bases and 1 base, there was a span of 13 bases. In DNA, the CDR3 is TGCGCCAGCAGCCAAGATCGGTCGGCAGGCAGCAATCAGCCCCAGCATTTT. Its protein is CASSQDRSAGSNQPQHF.